This TCR beta chain originates from a study of cytomegalovirus exposure and HLA in healthy donors. The study's findings and limits: Donors were assumed by presence/absence analyses to have roughly uniform sequencing depth. Being productive about 87% or about 30% of the time was typical of most TCR beta V segments in an earlier analysis. Cytomegalovirus association was assigned to approximately 160 TCR beta chains.

V was pared by 3 bases and J by 0 bases, with 13 bases between. This CDR3 region has 16 residues. CDR1 and CDR2 (germline): SGHDT, YYEEEE. Use of 60 Vbeta and 13 Jbeta primers characterized the PCR. Assay: immunoSEQ multiplex PCR; the TCRdb copy retains only in-frame clones and omits some. The data contain approximately 110,000 clones, about 80% of them singletons. Only a few counts were recorded for this clone. What it binds is not known. This rearrangement joins TRBV5-6 to TRBJ2-1, with D perhaps TRBD1 (6 bases). This TCR was sampled from a man aged 25-45 years in good health and CMV-seronegative. The sequenced material came from PBMCs. CDR3 coding DNA: TGTGCCAGCAGCTATAGGCAGGGGAGCTCCTACAATGAGCAGTTCTTC. It is translated as CASSYRQGSSYNEQFF.